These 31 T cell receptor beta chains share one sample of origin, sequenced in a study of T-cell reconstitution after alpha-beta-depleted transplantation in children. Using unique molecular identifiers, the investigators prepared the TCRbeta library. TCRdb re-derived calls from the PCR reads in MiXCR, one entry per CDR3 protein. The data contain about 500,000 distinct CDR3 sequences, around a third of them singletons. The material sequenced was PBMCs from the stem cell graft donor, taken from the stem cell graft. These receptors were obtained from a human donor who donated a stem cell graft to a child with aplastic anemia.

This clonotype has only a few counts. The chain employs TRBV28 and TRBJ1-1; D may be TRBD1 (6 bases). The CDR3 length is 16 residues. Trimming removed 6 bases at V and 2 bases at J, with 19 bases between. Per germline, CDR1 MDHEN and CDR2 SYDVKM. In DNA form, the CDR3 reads TGTGCCAGCAGCCGTCAGAGGGGGATTTTAAACACTGAAGCTTTCTTT. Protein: CASSRQRGILNTEAFF.

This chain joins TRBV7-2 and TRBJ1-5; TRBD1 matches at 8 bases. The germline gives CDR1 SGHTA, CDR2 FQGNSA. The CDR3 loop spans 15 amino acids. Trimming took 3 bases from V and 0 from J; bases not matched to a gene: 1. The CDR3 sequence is CASSLGQVSNQPQHF. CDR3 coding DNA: TGTGCCAGCAGCTTGGGACAGGTTAGCAATCAGCCCCAGCATTTT.

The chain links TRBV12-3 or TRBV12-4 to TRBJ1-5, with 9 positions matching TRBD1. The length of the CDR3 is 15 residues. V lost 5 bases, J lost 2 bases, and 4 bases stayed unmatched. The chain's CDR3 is CASSRQGGRNQPQHF. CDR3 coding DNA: TGTGCCAGCAGTCGACAGGGGGGACGCAATCAGCCCCAGCATTTT.

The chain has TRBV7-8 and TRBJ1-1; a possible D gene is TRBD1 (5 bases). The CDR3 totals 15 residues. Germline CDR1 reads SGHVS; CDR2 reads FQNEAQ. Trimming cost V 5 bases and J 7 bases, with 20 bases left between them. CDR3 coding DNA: TGTGCCAGCAGCCCCACCCGTGGGGGGACCCGTGAAGCTTTCTTT. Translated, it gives CASSPTRGGTREAFF.

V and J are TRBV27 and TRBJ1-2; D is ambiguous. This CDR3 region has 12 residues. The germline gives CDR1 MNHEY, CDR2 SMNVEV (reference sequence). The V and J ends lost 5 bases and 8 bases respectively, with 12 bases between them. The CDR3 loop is CASSKGAEGYTF. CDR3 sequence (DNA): TGTGCCAGCAGTAAGGGCGCGGAAGGCTACACCTTC.

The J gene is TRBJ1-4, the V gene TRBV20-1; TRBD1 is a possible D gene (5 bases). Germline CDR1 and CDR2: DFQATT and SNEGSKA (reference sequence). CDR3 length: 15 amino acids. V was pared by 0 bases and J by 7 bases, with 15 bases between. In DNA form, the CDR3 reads TGCAGTGCTAGAGATCGAGGGCAGGGACTTGAAAAACTGTTTTTT. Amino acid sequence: CSARDRGQGLEKLFF.

The CDR3 region is CSVGGTIALETQYF. In DNA form, the CDR3 reads TGCAGCGTTGGGGGGACTATTGCTTTGGAGACCCAGTACTTC. The chain joins TRBV29-1 to TRBJ2-5, with 7 bases fitting TRBD2. The CDR3 extends over 14 amino acids. Trimming at V came to 4 bases and at J to 5 bases, leaving 10 bases not matched to a gene. Germline V gene data show CDR1 as SQVTM and CDR2 as ANQGSEA.

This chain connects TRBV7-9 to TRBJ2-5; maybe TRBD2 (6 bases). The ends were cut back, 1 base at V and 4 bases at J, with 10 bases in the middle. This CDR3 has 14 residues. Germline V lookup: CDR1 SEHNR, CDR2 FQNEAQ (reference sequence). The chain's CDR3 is CASSLGGDSETQYF. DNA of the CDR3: TGTGCCAGCAGCTTAGGGGGGGACTCAGAGACCCAGTACTTC. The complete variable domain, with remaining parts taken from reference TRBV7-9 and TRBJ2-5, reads DTGVSQNPRHKITKRGQNVTFRCDPISEHNRLYWYRQTLGQGPEFLTYFQNEAQLEKSRLLSDRFSAERPKGSFSTLEIQRTEQGDSAMYLCASSLGGDSETQYFGPGTRLLVL.

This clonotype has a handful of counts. The CDR3 loop reads CASSLARGANGYTF. The CDR3 DNA reads TGTGCCAGCAGCTTAGCTCGGGGGGCGAATGGCTACACCTTC. V and J are TRBV7-2 and TRBJ1-2; possible D gene TRBD1, 6 bases. This CDR3 is built from 14 residues. The V end was cut by 0 bases, the J end by 6 bases, with 11 bases between. Germline V gene data show CDR1 as SGHTA and CDR2 as FQGNSA.

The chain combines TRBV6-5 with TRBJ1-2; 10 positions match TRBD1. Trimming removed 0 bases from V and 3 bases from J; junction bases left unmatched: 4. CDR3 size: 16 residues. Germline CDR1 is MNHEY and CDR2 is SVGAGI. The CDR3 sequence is CASSYSKDRGDYGYTF. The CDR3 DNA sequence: TGTGCCAGCAGTTACTCGAAGGACAGGGGGGACTATGGCTACACCTTC.

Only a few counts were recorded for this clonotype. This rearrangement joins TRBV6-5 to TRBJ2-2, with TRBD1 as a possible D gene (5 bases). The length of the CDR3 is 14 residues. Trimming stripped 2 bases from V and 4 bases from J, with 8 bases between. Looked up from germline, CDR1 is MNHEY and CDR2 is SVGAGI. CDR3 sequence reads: CASSYRGGTGELFF. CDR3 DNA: TGTGCCAGCAGTTACAGGGGCGGCACCGGGGAGCTGTTTTTT.

Written as DNA, the CDR3 is TGTGCCAGCAGCTCTCTCGGCGTGGGACGCGAGACCCAGTACTTC. Its translation: CASSSLGVGRETQYF. This chain connects TRBV7-2 to TRBJ2-5; TRBD1 or TRBD2 may be the D gene (5 bases each). V lost 4 bases and J lost 5, with 17 bases in between. The germline V gene has CDR1 SGHTA and CDR2 FQGNSA. The CDR3 length is 15 residues.

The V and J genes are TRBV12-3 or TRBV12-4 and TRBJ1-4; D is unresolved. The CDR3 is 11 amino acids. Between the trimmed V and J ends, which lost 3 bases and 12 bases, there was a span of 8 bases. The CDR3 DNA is TGTGCCAGCAGTTTTGATAGGGAACTGTTTTTT. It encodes CASSFDRELFF.

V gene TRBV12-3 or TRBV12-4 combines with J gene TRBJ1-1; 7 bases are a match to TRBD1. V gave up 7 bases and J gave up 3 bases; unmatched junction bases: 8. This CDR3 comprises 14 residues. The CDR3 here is CASINRGVDTEAFF. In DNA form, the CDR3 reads TGTGCCAGCATCAACAGGGGAGTGGACACTGAAGCTTTCTTT.

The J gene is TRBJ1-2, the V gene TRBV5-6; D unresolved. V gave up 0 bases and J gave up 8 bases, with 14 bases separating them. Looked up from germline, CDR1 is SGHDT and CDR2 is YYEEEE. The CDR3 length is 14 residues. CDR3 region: CASSLAAAAVGYTF. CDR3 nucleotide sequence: TGTGCCAGCAGCTTGGCCGCGGCGGCCGTGGGCTACACCTTC.

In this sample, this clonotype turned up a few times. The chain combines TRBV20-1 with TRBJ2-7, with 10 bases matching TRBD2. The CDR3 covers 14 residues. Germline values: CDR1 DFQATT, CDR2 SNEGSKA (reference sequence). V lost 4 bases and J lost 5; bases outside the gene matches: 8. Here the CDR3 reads CSANLAGEVNEQYF. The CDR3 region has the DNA TGCAGTGCTAACCTAGCGGGGGAGGTCAACGAGCAGTACTTC.

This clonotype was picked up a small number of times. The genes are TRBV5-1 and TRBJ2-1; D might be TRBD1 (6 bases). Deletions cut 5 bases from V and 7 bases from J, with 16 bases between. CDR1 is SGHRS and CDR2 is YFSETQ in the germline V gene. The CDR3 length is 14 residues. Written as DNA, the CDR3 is TGCGCCAGCAGGGGGGCGCGAGGGAATAATGAGCAGTTCTTC. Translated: CASRGARGNNEQFF.

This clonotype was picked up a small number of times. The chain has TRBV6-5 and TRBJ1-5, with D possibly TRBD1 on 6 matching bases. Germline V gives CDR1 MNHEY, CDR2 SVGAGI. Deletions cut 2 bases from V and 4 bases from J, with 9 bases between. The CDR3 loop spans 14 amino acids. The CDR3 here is CASSYTGKNQPQHF. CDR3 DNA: TGTGCCAGCAGTTACACAGGGAAAAATCAGCCCCAGCATTTT.

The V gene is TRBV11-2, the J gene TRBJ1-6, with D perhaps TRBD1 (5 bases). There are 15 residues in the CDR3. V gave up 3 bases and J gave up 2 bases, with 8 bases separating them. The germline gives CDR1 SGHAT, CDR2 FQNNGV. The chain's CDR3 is CASSFGGTYNSPLHF. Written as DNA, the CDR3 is TGTGCCAGCAGCTTCGGGGGAACCTATAATTCACCCCTCCACTTT.

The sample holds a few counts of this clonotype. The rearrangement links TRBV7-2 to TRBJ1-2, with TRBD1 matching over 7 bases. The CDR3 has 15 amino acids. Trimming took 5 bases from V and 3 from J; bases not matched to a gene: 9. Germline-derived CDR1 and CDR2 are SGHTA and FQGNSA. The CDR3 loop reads CASSQRQGRDYGYTF. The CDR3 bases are TGTGCCAGCAGCCAGAGACAGGGTAGAGACTATGGCTACACCTTC.

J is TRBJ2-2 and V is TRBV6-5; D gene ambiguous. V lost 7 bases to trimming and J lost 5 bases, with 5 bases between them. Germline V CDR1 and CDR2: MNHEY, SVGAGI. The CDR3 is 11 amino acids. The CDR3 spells CASIRTGELFF. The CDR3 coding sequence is TGTGCCAGCATCCGGACCGGGGAGCTGTTTTTT.

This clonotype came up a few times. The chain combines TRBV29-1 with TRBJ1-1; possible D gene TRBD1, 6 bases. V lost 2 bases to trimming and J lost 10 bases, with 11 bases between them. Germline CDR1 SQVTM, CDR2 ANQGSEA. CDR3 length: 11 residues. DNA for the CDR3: TGCAGCGTTGAACCCGGACAGAGAGCTTTCTTT. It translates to CSVEPGQRAFF.

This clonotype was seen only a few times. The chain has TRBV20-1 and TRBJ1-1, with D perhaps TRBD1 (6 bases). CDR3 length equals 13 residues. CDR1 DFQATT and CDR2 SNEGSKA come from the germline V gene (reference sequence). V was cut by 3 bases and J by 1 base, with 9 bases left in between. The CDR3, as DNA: TGCAGTGCTAGGGGACATACGAACACTGAAGCTTTCTTT. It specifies CSARGHTNTEAFF.

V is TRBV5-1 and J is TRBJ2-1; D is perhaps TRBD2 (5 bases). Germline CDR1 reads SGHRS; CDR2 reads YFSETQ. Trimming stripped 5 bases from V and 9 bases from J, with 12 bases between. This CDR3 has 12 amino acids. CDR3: CASSRPGSEQFF. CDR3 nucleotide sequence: TGCGCCAGCAGTCGGCCGGGGAGTGAGCAGTTCTTC.

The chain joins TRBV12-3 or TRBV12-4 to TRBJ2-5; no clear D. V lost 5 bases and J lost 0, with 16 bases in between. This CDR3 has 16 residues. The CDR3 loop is CASSNSSGWYQETQYF. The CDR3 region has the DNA TGTGCCAGCAGTAATTCCTCCGGGTGGTACCAAGAGACCCAGTACTTC.

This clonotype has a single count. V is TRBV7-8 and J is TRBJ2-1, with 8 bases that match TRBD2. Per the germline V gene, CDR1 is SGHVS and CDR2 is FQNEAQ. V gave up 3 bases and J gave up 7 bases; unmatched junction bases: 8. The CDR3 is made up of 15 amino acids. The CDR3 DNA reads TGTGCCAGCAGCTTGCCGGGACTAGGGGTGAATGAGCAGTTCTTC. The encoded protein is CASSLPGLGVNEQFF.

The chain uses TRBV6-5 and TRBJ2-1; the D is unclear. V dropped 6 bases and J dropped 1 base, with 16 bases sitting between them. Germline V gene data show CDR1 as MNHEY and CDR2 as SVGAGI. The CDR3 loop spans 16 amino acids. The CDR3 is CASSYLRGSSYNEQFF. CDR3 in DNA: TGTGCCAGCAGCTATCTCCGCGGCAGTTCCTACAATGAGCAGTTCTTC.

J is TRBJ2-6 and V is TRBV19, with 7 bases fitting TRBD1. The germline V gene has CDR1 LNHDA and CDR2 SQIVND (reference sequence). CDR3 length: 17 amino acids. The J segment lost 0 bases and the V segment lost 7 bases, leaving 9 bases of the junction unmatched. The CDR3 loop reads CASTPGQTRSGANVLTF. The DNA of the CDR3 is TGTGCCAGTACCCCGGGACAGACACGCTCTGGGGCCAACGTCCTGACTTTC.

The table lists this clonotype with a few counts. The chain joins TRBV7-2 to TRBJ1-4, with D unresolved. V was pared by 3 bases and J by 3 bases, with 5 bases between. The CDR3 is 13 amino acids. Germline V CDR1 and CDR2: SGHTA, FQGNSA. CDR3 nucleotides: TGTGCCAGCAGCTTCGGGGCTAATGAAAAACTGTTTTTT. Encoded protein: CASSFGANEKLFF. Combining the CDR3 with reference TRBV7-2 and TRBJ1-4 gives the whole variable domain GAGVSQSPSNKVTEKGKDVELRCDPISGHTALYWYRQSLGQGLEFLIYFQGNSAPDKSGLPSDRFSAERTGGSVSTLTIQRTQQEDSAVYLCASSFGANEKLFFGSGTQLSVL.

CDR3 in amino acids: CASSPSLRRQGGRRLSDEQFF. The CDR3 DNA reads as TGTGCCAGCAGCCCTTCGCTCCGCAGACAGGGGGGGAGAAGGCTCAGCGATGAGCAGTTCTTC. The chain employs TRBV4-2 and TRBJ2-1; the match to TRBD1 covers 9 bases. Germline values: CDR1 LGHNA, CDR2 YNFKEQ. V dropped 4 bases and J dropped 8; count of bases not matched to a gene: 27. The CDR3 sequence is 21 residues long.

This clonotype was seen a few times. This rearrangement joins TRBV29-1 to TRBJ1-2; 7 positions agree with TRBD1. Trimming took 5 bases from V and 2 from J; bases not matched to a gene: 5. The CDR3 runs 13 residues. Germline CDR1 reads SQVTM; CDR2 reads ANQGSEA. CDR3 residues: CSVSPTGNYGYTF. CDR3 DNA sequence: TGCAGCGTTTCCCCGACAGGGAACTATGGCTACACCTTC. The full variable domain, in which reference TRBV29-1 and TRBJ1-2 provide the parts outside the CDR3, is SAVISQKPSRDICQRGTSLTIQCQVDSQVTMMFWYRQQPGQSLTLIATANQGSEATYESGFVIDKFPISRPNLTFSTLTVSNMSPEDSSIYLCSVSPTGNYGYTFGSGTRLTVV.